This T cell receptor beta chain stems from a study of blood T cell repertoires in COVID-19. The wider study: Sources were T cells, B-cell-depleted T cells, or PBMCs; the material itself was cDNA or gDNA.

The CDR3 covers 16 residues. Germline loops: CDR1 MNHNY, CDR2 SVGAGI (reference sequence). V was pared by 2 bases and J by 9 bases, with 20 bases between. Here immunoSEQ multiplex PCR was the method, and the copy in TCRdb shows in-frame clones only, minus some. The table lists about 210,000 clones, 81% of them singletons. V gene TRBV6-6 combines with J gene TRBJ1-5; D unresolved. The source is a woman aged 45-65 years with acute COVID-19. Sequenced input: PBMCs or T cells enriched from blood (not recorded which). CDR3 bases: TGTGCCAGCAGTTACGTCTTAGTGGAGGGCTCGAGGCCCCAGCATTTT. Protein sequence: CASSYVLVEGSRPQHF.